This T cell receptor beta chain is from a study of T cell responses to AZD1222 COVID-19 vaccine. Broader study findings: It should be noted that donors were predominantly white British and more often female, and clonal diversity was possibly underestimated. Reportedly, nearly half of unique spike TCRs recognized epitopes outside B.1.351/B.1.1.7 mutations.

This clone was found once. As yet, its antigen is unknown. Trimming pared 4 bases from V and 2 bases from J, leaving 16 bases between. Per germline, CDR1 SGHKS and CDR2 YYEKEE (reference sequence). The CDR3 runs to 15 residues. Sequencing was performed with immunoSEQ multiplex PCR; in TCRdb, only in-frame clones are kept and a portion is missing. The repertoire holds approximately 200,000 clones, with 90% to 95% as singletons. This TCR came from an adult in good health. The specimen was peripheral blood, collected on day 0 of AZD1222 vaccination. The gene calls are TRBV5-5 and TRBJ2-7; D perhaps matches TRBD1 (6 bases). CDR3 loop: CASSGTDRPPYEQYF. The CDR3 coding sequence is TGTGCCAGCAGCGGGACCGACAGGCCCCCCTACGAGCAGTACTTC.